The rows below give T cell receptor beta chains drawn from one sample of a study of blood T cell repertoires in COVID-19. Produced via immunoSEQ multiplex PCR; TCRdb's table is partial and in-frame only. This sample has more than 95,000 clones, with about four fifths found just once. Material for sequencing was peripheral blood. The source is a man older than 75 with acute or convalescent COVID-19. Both conserved end residues are part of each CDR3. A D gene is named only where the DNA matches it firmly. Not every row has a clone size; where given, it reads once, few, many or a size class.

.	TRBJ1-2	TRBV6-2/TRBV6-3	.	TGTGCCAGCAGTTACTCGGGGGGTAGCGGTGGCTACACCTTC	CASSYSGGSGGYTF
.	TRBJ1-2	TRBV27	.	TGTGCCAGCAGTTTAGAGACAGGATGGGGCTACACCTTC	CASSLETGWGYTF
.	TRBJ2-7	TRBV5-1	.	TGCGCCAGCAGACTCGGACAGCGGGGTCCCTACGAGCAGTACTTC	CASRLGQRGPYEQYF
.	TRBJ1-2	TRBV20-1	.	TGCAGTGCCGGCGGGGGAGGCTACACCTTC	CSAGGGGYTF
TRBD1	TRBJ2-7	TRBV5-5	.	TGTGCCAGCAGCCCCAATGGTCTAGGGGGCCACGAGCAGTACTTC	CASSPNGLGGHEQYF
.	TRBJ1-5	TRBV28	few	TGTGCCAGCAGTTTACCGGGAAAGGATCAGCCCCAGCATTTT	CASSLPGKDQPQHF
TRBD1	TRBJ1-1	TRBV7-8	.	TGTGCCAGCAGCTCCCTTGGGACAGGGGTCAAGAGCACTGAAGCTTTCTTT	CASSSLGTGVKSTEAFF
.	TRBJ1-5	TRBV21-1	.	TGTGCCAGCAGCGCCCTACCCAGACTGGGACTGGGGGACCAAGAGCCCCAGCATTTT	CASSALPRLGLGDQEPQHF
TRBD1	TRBJ1-1	TRBV3-1/TRBV3-2	.	TGTGCCAGCAGCCTGGGACAGGGAAGCACTGAAGCTTTCTTT	CASSLGQGSTEAFF
.	TRBJ1-5	TRBV6-2/TRBV6-3	many	TGTGCCAGCAGCACCCGACAGGCCCGCTCGCCCCAGCATTTT	CASSTRQARSPQHF
TRBD1	TRBJ1-5	TRBV6-6	.	TGTGCCAGCAGTCCCGGACAGGGAGGACTCAATCAGCCCCAGCATTTT	CASSPGQGGLNQPQHF
.	TRBJ2-6	TRBV27	.	TGTGCCAGCAGTTTATCCCAGTTTTCTGGGGCCAACGTCCTGACTTTC	CASSLSQFSGANVLTF
TRBD1	TRBJ2-1	TRBV2	few	TGTGCCAGCAGTCATCCCGGGACAGGGTGGAATGAGCAGTTCTTC	CASSHPGTGWNEQFF
.	TRBJ1-1	TRBV27	.	TGTGCCAGCAGTCGGGAGGGGCTGAACACTGAAGCTTTCTTT	CASSREGLNTEAFF
TRBD1	TRBJ1-5	TRBV9	.	TGTGCCAGCAGCGTTGGGACAGGGGATAGCAATCAGCCCCAGCATTTT	CASSVGTGDSNQPQHF
.	TRBJ2-3	TRBV7-6	.	TGTGCCAGCAGCTCACAGGGATATGGTACGCAGTATTTT	CASSSQGYGTQYF
.	TRBJ2-1	TRBV27	.	TGTGCCAGCACCCAAACAGGGCCGGTGGACAATGAGCAGTTCTTC	CASTQTGPVDNEQFF
TRBD1	TRBJ1-1	TRBV10-3	.	TGTGCCATCAGGACAGGGAACCTGAACACTGAAGCTTTCTTT	CAIRTGNLNTEAFF
TRBD1	TRBJ2-1	TRBV3-1/TRBV3-2	.	TGTGCCAGCAGCCAAGCCACAGGGGCGAGGCAGTTCTTC	CASSQATGARQFF
TRBD1	TRBJ2-4	TRBV10-3	.	TGTGCCATCAGTGTGTCGGACAGGGGGAAAAACATTCAGTACTTC	CAISVSDRGKNIQYF
TRBD1	TRBJ1-1	TRBV28	.	TGTGCCAGCAGTATTAGACAGGGGCACCCGGGCCTTGAAGCTTTCTTT	CASSIRQGHPGLEAFF
.	TRBJ2-7	TRBV5-1	once	TGCGCCAGCAGCTTGGATGCAGGCGAGCAGTACTTC	CASSLDAGEQYF
TRBD2	TRBJ2-6	TRBV3-1/TRBV3-2	.	TGTGCCAAAGACGGAGCGGGAGGGCCTTACTCTGGGGCCAACGTCCTGACTTTC	CAKDGAGGPYSGANVLTF
.	TRBJ2-2	TRBV14	.	TGTGCCAGCAGCCTAGCCCTGGGGAGAGGCACCGGGGAGCTGTTTTTT	CASSLALGRGTGELFF
.	TRBJ1-2	TRBV7-9	.	TGTGCCAGCAGCCGGGAGAACTATGGCTACACCTTC	CASSRENYGYTF
TRBD1	TRBJ1-4	TRBV30	once	TGTGCCTGGAGTGTCATGGACAGGGTAGAGGAAAAACTGTTTTTT	CAWSVMDRVEEKLFF
TRBD1	TRBJ1-1	TRBV5-4	.	TGTGCCAGCAGCTTGGGGGGGACAGGGAACACTGAAGCTTTCTTT	CASSLGGTGNTEAFF
TRBD1	TRBJ1-5	TRBV5-1	.	TGCGCCAGCAGCTTGGATGGACAGGGCAATCAGCCCCAGCATTTT	CASSLDGQGNQPQHF
TRBD2	TRBJ2-1	TRBV10-2	few	TGCGCCGGGGGGACTAGCGGGAGGGCCAGGGATGAGCAGTTCTTC	CAGGTSGRARDEQFF
.	TRBJ2-5	TRBV7-7	.	TGTGCCAGCAGCCCGGGGTCCCGAGCCTCGGAGACCCAGTACTTC	CASSPGSRASETQYF
.	TRBJ2-7	TRBV14	once	TGTGCCAGCAGCCCACGGCAGGGTGACTACGAGCAGTACTTC	CASSPRQGDYEQYF
.	TRBJ2-6	TRBV5-1	.	TGCGCCAGCAGCCCAGGGGTGACTGGGGCCAACGTCCTGACTTTC	CASSPGVTGANVLTF
.	TRBJ2-5	TRBV7-2	.	TGTGCCAGCAGCTCCTCTAGGGGGGGCAAGGGAGAGACCCAGTACTTC	CASSSSRGGKGETQYF
.	TRBJ2-5	TRBV27	.	TGTGCCAGCAGTTTAAGGTTAGGGGGAGAGACCCAGTACTTC	CASSLRLGGETQYF
.	TRBJ1-2	TRBV19	.	TGTGCCAGTAAAACCGGGAGTACTTATGGCTACACCTTC	CASKTGSTYGYTF
TRBD1	TRBJ2-6	TRBV10-3	.	TGTGCCATCAGTGATGGACAGGGGGCCTCTGGGGCCAACGTCCTGACTTTC	CAISDGQGASGANVLTF
TRBD1	TRBJ2-5	TRBV6-5	.	TGTGCCAGCAGTTACGACGGACAGGGACAAGAGACCCAGTACTTC	CASSYDGQGQETQYF
TRBD1	TRBJ2-1	TRBV5-1	.	TGCGCCAGCAGTACAACAGGGGGCCACAATGAGCAGTTCTTC	CASSTTGGHNEQFF
TRBD1	TRBJ2-7	TRBV10-3	once	TGTGCCATCAGTGAGGTAACGGGACAGTCCTACGAGCAGTACTTC	CAISEVTGQSYEQYF
TRBD2	TRBJ2-5	TRBV30	.	TGTGCCTTGGGACTAGCGGTCCAAGAGACCCAGTACTTC	CALGLAVQETQYF
TRBD2	TRBJ2-3	TRBV7-8	.	TGTGCCAGCAGCTTAGATGGACTAGCGGGAGGGCCGGGCACAGATACGCAGTATTTT	CASSLDGLAGGPGTDTQYF
TRBD2	TRBJ2-3	TRBV6-2/TRBV6-3	.	TGTGCCAGCAGCCCTCCCTCCGGGGGGTTAAAGAGCACAGATACGCAGTATTTT	CASSPPSGGLKSTDTQYF
TRBD2	TRBJ2-7	TRBV6-1	.	TGTGCCAGCAGTGAAAGTTTGCGGGGGGGCATGTACGAGCAGTACTTC	CASSESLRGGMYEQYF
.	TRBJ1-1	TRBV7-2	once	TGTGCCAGCAGCTTAGGTAGGGGGATTGGGGGTTACACTGAAGCTTTCTTT	CASSLGRGIGGYTEAFF
.	TRBJ1-1	TRBV7-8	.	TGTGCCAGCAGCCAGGGACATCCGAACACTGAAGCTTTCTTT	CASSQGHPNTEAFF
.	TRBJ2-2	TRBV19	.	TGTGCCAGTAGTACGGCCACGGGGACCGGGGAGCTGTTTTTT	CASSTATGTGELFF
.	TRBJ1-1	TRBV11-3	.	TGTGCCAGCAGCTTAAGGGGTCATGCAGAAGCTTTCTTT	CASSLRGHAEAFF
TRBD2	TRBJ2-2	TRBV3-1/TRBV3-2	.	TGTGCCAGCAGCCTGGGACTAGCGGGGATCACCGGGGAGCTGTTTTTT	CASSLGLAGITGELFF
.	TRBJ1-4	TRBV7-2	.	TGTGCCAGCAGCTTCGCTTTCAGTGAAAAACTGTTTTTT	CASSFAFSEKLFF
.	TRBJ2-1	TRBV18	.	TGTGCCAGCTCACCAACAGGGAATGAGCAGTTCTTC	CASSPTGNEQFF
.	TRBJ2-5	TRBV7-7	.	TGTGCTAGCAGCCCCGGTCCCGGGACCCAGTACTTC	CASSPGPGTQYF
TRBD1	TRBJ2-1	TRBV10-3	.	TGTGCCATCAGTGATGGAGGGACAGGAGTGAACAATGAGCAGTTCTTC	CAISDGGTGVNNEQFF
.	TRBJ2-6	TRBV7-9	.	TGTGCCAGCAGCCCCGACCGACATGTCCGGGCCAACGTCCTGACTTTC	CASSPDRHVRANVLTF
.	TRBJ1-5	TRBV5-6	.	TGTGCCAGCACCCTCGGGGGGGCTCTTGGCAATCAGCCCCAGCATTTT	CASTLGGALGNQPQHF